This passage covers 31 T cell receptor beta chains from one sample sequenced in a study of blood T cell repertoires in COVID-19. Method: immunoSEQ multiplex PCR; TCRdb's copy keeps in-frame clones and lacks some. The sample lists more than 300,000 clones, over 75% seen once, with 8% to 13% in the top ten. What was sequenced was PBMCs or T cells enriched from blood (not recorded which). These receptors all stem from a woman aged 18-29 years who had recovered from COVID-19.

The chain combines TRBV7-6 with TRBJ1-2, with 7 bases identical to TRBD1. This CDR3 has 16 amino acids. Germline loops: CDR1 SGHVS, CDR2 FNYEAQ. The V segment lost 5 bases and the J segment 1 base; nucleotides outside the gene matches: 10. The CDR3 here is CASSPRTGSYNYGYTF. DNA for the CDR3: TGTGCCAGCAGCCCTCGGACAGGATCTTATAACTATGGCTACACCTTC.

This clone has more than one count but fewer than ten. The CDR3 DNA reads as TGTGCCAGTAGTATGGGACAGGGGATTGTAGATACGCAGTATTTT. This encodes CASSMGQGIVDTQYF. The V and J genes are TRBV19 and TRBJ2-3; 10 nucleotides agree with TRBD1. Germline V gives CDR1 LNHDA, CDR2 SQIVND (reference sequence). With 3 bases clipped from V and 5 bases from J, the junction kept 5 bases outside the gene matches. This CDR3 spans 15 amino acids.

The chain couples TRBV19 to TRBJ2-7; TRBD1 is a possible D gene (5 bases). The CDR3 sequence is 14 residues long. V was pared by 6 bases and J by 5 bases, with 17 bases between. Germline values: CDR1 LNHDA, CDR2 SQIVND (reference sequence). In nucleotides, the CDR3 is TGTGCCAGTAGCCTGGCAGGGCTGGTCCACGAGCAGTACTTC. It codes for CASSLAGLVHEQYF. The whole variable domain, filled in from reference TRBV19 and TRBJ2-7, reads DGGITQSPKYLFRKEGQNVTLSCEQNLNHDAMYWYRQDPGQGLRLIYYSQIVNDFQKGDIAEGYSVSREKKESFPLTVTSAQKNPTAFYLCASSLAGLVHEQYFGPGTRLTVT.

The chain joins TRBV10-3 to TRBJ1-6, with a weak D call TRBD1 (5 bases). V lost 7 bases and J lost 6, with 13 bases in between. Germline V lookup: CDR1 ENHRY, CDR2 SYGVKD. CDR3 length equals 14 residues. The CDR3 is CAIKGPDFNSPLHF. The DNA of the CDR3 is TGTGCCATCAAGGGGCCAGATTTTAATTCACCCCTCCACTTT.

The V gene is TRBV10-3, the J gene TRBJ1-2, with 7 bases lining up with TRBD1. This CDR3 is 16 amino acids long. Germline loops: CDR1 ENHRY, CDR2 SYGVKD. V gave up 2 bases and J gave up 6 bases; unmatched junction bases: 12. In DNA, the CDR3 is TGTGCCATCAGTGAGGGTGACAGGGACATATTTGATGGCTACACCTTC. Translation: CAISEGDRDIFDGYTF.

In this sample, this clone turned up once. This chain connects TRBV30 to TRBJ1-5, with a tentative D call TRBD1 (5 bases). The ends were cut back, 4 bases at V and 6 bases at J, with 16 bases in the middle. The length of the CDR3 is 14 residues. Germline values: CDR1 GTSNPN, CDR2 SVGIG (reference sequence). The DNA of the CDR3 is TGTGCCTGGACCACGGGACTCTCGGGTCAGCCCCAGCATTTT. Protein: CAWTTGLSGQPQHF.

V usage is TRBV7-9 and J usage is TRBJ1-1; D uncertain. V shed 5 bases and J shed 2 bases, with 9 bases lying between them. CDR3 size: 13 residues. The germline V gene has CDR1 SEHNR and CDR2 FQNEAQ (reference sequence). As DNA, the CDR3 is TGTGCCAGCAGCGCCCAGTCCAACACTGAAGCTTTCTTT. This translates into CASSAQSNTEAFF.

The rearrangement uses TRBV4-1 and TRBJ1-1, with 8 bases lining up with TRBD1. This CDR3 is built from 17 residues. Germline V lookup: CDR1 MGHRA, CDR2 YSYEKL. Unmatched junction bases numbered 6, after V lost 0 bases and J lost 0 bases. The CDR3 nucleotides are TGCGCCAGCAGCCAAGATGGGACAGGCCTCATGAACACTGAAGCTTTCTTT. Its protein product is CASSQDGTGLMNTEAFF.

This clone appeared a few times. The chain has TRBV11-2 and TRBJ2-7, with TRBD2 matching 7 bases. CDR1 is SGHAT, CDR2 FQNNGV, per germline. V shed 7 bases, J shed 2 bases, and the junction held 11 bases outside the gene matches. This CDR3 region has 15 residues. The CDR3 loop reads CASTRDGGRPYEQYF. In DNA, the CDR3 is TGTGCCAGCACCCGAGACGGGGGGAGGCCCTACGAGCAGTACTTC.

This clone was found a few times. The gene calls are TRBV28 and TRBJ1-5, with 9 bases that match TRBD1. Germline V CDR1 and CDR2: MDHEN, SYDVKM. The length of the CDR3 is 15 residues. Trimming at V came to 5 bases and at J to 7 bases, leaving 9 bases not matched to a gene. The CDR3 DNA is TGTGCCAGCAGTCCAAACAGGGGGCAAGCGCAGCCCCAGCATTTT. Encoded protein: CASSPNRGQAQPQHF.

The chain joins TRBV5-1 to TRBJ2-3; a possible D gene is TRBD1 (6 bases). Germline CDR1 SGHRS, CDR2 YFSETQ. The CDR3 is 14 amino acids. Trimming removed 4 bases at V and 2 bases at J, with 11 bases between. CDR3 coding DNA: TGCGCCAGCAGCGTTACAGGGACCACAGATACGCAGTATTTT. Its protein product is CASSVTGTTDTQYF.

Here the CDR3 DNA reads TGTGCCAGCTCACAACTAGCGGTCGAAGCAGATACGCAGTATTTT. Protein sequence: CASSQLAVEADTQYF. The genes are TRBV18 and TRBJ2-3; 8 bases are a match to TRBD2. The CDR3 runs to 15 residues. The J segment lost 4 bases and the V segment lost 4 bases, leaving 7 bases of the junction unmatched. The germline V gene encodes CDR1 KGHSH and CDR2 LQKENI.

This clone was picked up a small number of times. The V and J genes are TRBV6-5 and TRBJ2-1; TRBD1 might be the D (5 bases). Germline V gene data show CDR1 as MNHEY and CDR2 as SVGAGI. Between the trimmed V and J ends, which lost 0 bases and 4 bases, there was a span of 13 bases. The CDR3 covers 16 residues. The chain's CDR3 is CASSYSSQGTYNEQFF. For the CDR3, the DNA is TGTGCCAGCAGTTACTCGTCGCAGGGTACTTACAATGAGCAGTTCTTC.

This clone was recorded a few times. The CDR3 region is CASSPDTSGGYTGELFF. The DNA of the CDR3 is TGTGCCAGTAGCCCGGATACTAGCGGGGGTTATACCGGGGAGCTGTTTTTT. J is TRBJ2-2 and V is TRBV19; 11 bases match TRBD2. Germline CDR1 is LNHDA and CDR2 is SQIVND (reference sequence). V shed 6 bases and J 5 bases; nucleotides not matched to a gene: 11. This CDR3 is 17 amino acids long.

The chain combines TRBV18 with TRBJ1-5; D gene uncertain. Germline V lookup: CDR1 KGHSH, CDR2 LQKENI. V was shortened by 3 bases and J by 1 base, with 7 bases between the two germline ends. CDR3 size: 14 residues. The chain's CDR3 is CASSPVRSNQPQHF. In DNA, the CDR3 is TGTGCCAGCTCACCGGTTAGAAGCAATCAGCCCCAGCATTTT. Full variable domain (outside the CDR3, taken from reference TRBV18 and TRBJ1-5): NAGVMQNPRHLVRRRGQEARLRCSPMKGHSHVYWYRQLPEEGLKFMVYLQKENIIDESGMPKERFSAEFPKEGPSILRIQQVVRGDSAAYFCASSPVRSNQPQHFGDGTRLSIL.

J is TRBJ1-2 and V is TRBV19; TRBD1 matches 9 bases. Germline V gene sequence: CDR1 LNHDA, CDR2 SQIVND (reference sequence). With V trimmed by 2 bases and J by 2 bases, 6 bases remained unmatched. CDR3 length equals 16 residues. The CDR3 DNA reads TGTGCCAGTAGTATAATTGGACAGGGGATCAACTATGGCTACACCTTC. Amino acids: CASSIIGQGINYGYTF.

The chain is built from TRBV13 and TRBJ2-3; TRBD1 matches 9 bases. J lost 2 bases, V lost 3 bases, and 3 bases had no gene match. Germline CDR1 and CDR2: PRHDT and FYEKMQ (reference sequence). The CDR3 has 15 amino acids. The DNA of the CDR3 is TGTGCCAGCAGCTTGCGGACAGGGGCCACAGATACGCAGTATTTT. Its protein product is CASSLRTGATDTQYF.

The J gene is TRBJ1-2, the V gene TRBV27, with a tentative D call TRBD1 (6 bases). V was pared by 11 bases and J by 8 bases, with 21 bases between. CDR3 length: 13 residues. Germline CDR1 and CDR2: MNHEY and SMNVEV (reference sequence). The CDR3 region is CADQSGAVGGYTF. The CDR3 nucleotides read TGTGCCGACCAATCAGGGGCCGTTGGAGGCTACACCTTC.

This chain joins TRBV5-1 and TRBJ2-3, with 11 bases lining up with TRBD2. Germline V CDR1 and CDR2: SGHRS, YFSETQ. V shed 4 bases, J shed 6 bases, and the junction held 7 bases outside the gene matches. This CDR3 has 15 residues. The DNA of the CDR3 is TGCGCCAGCAGCCTGGGACTAGCGGAAAAGGATACGCAGTATTTT. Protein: CASSLGLAEKDTQYF.

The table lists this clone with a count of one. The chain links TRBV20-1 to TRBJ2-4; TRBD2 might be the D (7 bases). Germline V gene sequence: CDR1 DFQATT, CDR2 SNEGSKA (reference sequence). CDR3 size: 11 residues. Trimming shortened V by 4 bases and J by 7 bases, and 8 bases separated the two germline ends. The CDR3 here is CSAKGGNIQYF. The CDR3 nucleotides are TGCAGTGCTAAGGGGGGGAACATTCAGTACTTC.

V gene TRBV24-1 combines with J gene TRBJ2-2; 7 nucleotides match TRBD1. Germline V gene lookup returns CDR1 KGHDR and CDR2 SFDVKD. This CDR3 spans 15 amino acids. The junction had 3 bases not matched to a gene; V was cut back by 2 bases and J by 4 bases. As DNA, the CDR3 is TGTGCCACCAGTGATTCGAACAGGGGCACCGGGGAGCTGTTTTTT. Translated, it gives CATSDSNRGTGELFF.

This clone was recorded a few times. The DNA for the CDR3 is TGCAGCGTTGCCGCAGGGAACTATGGCTACACCTTC. This translates into CSVAAGNYGYTF. The chain is built from TRBV29-1 and TRBJ1-2; perhaps TRBD1 as D (5 bases). This CDR3 region has 12 residues. The germline CDR1 and CDR2 sequences are SQVTM and ANQGSEA. The V and J ends lost 4 bases and 2 bases respectively, with 8 bases between them.

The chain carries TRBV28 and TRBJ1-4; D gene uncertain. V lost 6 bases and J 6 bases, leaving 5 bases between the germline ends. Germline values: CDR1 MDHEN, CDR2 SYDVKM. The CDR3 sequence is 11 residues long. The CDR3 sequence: CASRADEKLFF. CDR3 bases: TGTGCCAGCAGGGCGGATGAAAAACTGTTTTTT.

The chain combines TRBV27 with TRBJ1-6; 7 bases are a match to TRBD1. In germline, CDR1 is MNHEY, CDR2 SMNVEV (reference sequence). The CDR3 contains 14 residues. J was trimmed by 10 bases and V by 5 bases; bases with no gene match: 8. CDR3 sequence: CASSTRQGGSPLHF. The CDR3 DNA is TGTGCCAGCAGTACACGACAGGGTGGATCACCCCTCCACTTT.

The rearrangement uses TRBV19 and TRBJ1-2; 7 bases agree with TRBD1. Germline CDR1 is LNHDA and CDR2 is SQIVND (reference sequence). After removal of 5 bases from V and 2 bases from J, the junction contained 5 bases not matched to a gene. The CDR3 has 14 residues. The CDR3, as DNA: TGTGCCAGTAGTCGACAGGGATCCAACTATGGCTACACCTTC. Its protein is CASSRQGSNYGYTF.

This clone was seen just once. DNA for the CDR3: TGTGCCAGCAGCCTTGGCGGGAGCAGGACAGATACGCAGTATTTT. It specifies CASSLGGSRTDTQYF. The J gene is TRBJ2-3, the V gene TRBV28, with 7 nucleotides matching TRBD2. The V and J ends lost 6 bases and 3 bases, in that order; junction bases with no gene match: 9. The CDR3 spans 15 residues. Germline V gene lookup returns CDR1 MDHEN and CDR2 SYDVKM.

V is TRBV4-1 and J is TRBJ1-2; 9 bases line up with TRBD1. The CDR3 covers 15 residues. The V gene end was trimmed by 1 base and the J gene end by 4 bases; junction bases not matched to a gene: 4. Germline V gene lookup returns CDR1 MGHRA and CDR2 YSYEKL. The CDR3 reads CASSQVTGGTYGYTF. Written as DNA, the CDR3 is TGCGCCAGCAGCCAAGTAACAGGGGGCACCTATGGCTACACCTTC.

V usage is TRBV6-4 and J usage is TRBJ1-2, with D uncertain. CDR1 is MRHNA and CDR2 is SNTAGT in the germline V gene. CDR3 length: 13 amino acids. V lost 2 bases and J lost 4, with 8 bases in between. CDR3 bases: TGTGCCAGCAGTGACGACGGGATCTATGGCTACACCTTC. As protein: CASSDDGIYGYTF.

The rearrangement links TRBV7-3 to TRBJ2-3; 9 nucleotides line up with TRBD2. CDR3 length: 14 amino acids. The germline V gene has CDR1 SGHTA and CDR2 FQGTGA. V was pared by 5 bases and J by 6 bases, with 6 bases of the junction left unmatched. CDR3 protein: CASSTGTSSDTQYF. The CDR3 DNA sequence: TGTGCCAGCAGCACTGGGACTAGCTCTGATACGCAGTATTTT.

The CDR3 is CATSGPTSGTTDTQYF. CDR3 DNA: TGTGCCACCAGTGGTCCTACTAGCGGGACCACAGATACGCAGTATTTT. The rearrangement joins TRBV24-1 to TRBJ2-3; 10 bases align to TRBD2. The ends lost 5 bases at V and 2 bases at J; junction bases unmatched: 6. Per the germline V gene, CDR1 is KGHDR and CDR2 is SFDVKD. CDR3 length: 16 amino acids.

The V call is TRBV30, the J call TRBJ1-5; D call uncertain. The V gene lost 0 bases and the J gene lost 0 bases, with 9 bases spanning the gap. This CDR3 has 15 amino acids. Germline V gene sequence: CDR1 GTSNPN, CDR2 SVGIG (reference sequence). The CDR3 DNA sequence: TGTGCCTGGAGTGTACCAGATTATAGCAATCAGCCCCAGCATTTT. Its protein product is CAWSVPDYSNQPQHF.